Listed below are T cell receptor beta chains from one sample, sequenced in a study of blood T cell repertoires in COVID-19. Profiling relied on immunoSEQ multiplex PCR, and the TCRdb table lists in-frame clones only, not all of them. The repertoire has 150,000 to 180,000 clones, about three quarters of them found once; the top ten carry around 1.7%. The sample consisted of peripheral blood. The origin of the receptors is a man at least 80 years old with acute or convalescent COVID-19. Both conserved end residues are part of each CDR3. D genes are given only for firm matches. Expanded clones are given a class, and other clones once, few, many or no size at all.

d_gene	v_gene	j_gene	abundance	CDR3aa	CDR3nt
TRBD1	TRBV25-1	TRBJ1-3	.	CASSDRGRGNTIYF	TGTGCCAGCAGTGACAGGGGGCGCGGAAACACCATATATTTT
TRBD1	TRBV5-1	TRBJ2-7	.	CASARGQGLFGTYEQYF	TGCGCCAGCGCCAGGGGACAGGGGTTATTTGGAACCTACGAGCAGTACTTC
.	TRBV19	TRBJ1-1	few	CASSTHFRGRGTEAFF	TGTGCCAGTAGTACTCACTTCAGGGGCCGGGGCACTGAAGCTTTCTTT
.	TRBV11-2	TRBJ1-2	.	CASSLGGYGYTF	TGTGCCAGCAGCTTGGGGGGCTATGGCTACACCTTC
TRBD1	TRBV29-1	TRBJ1-1	.	CSAVGMAGGTEAFF	TGCAGCGCAGTGGGGATGGCAGGGGGGACTGAAGCTTTCTTT
.	TRBV9	TRBJ1-1	.	CASSVMRNTEAFF	TGTGCCAGCAGCGTGATGAGGAACACTGAAGCTTTCTTT
.	TRBV7-9	TRBJ1-1	.	CASSLAVRLENTEAFF	TGTGCCAGCAGCTTAGCCGTGCGGTTGGAAAACACTGAAGCTTTCTTT
.	TRBV2	TRBJ2-4	.	CASSDEKGRNIQYF	TGTGCCAGCAGTGATGAAAAGGGGCGGAACATTCAGTACTTC
.	TRBV2	TRBJ2-7	.	CASSEATGGWYEQYF	TGTGCCAGCAGTGAAGCGACAGGAGGTTGGTACGAGCAGTACTTC
.	TRBV16	TRBJ2-1	many	CASSQPFGGSEQFF	TGTGCCAGCAGCCAGCCCTTTGGGGGCAGCGAGCAGTTCTTC
.	TRBV7-3	TRBJ2-1	.	CASSLYEGHNEQFF	TGTGCCAGCAGCTTATATGAGGGCCACAATGAGCAGTTCTTC
.	TRBV2	TRBJ1-5	.	CASSRGDYSNQPQHF	TGTGCCAGCAGCCGAGGGGACTATAGCAATCAGCCCCAGCATTTT
TRBD1	TRBV18	TRBJ2-7	.	CASSHDRVGEQYF	TGTGCCAGCTCACACGACAGGGTGGGAGAGCAGTACTTC
TRBD1	TRBV14	TRBJ2-2	.	CASSRTGATTGELFF	TGTGCCAGCAGCCGGACAGGGGCGACCACCGGGGAGCTGTTTTTT
TRBD1	TRBV5-1	TRBJ1-1	.	CASSSRATTGGTEAFF	TGCGCCAGCAGCTCGCGGGCCACGACAGGGGGCACTGAAGCTTTCTTT
TRBD2	TRBV19	TRBJ2-3	once	CATIAGGTDTQYF	TGTGCCACCATAGCGGGGGGCACAGATACGCAGTATTTT
.	TRBV6-5	TRBJ2-2	few	CASSYDRNTGELFF	TGTGCCAGCAGTTACGACAGGAACACCGGGGAGCTGTTTTTT
.	TRBV2	TRBJ1-6	once	CASSGGDRGNSPLHF	TGTGCCAGCAGTGGCGGCGACCGAGGTAATTCACCCCTCCACTTT
.	TRBV5-1	TRBJ2-2	.	CASSVDTNTGELFF	TGCGCCAGCAGCGTTGACACCAACACCGGGGAGCTGTTTTTT
.	TRBV12-3/TRBV12-4	TRBJ1-1	few	CASSFLKRTEAFF	TGTGCCAGCAGTTTTCTTAAGCGCACTGAAGCTTTCTTT
.	TRBV5-1	TRBJ2-1	.	CASSLNVGGRGEQFF	TGCGCCAGCAGCTTGAACGTGGGGGGTCGCGGGGAGCAGTTCTTC
TRBD2	TRBV5-4	TRBJ2-3	.	CASSLGLAGGDTQYF	TGTGCCAGCAGCTTAGGCCTAGCGGGGGGTGATACGCAGTATTTT
TRBD2	TRBV10-3	TRBJ2-7	.	CAIKPAGEAYEQYF	TGTGCCATCAAACCTGCGGGGGAAGCCTACGAGCAGTACTTC
.	TRBV7-2	TRBJ1-1	once	CASSRDLGVEAFF	TGTGCCAGCAGCCGGGACTTGGGAGTTGAAGCTTTCTTT
.	TRBV19	TRBJ1-1	.	CASSTAYGGGTEAFF	TGTGCCAGTAGTACGGCCTATGGGGGGGGCACTGAAGCTTTCTTT
TRBD1	TRBV23-1	TRBJ1-2	once	CASSQDRVILNYGYTF	TGCGCCAGCAGTCAAGACAGGGTTATTCTGAACTATGGCTACACCTTC
TRBD1	TRBV5-6	TRBJ1-2	.	CASSWTGGSGYGYTF	TGTGCCAGCAGTTGGACAGGGGGCTCAGGCTATGGCTACACCTTC
TRBD2	TRBV28	TRBJ2-3	.	CASSSLAGGNPPQYF	TGTGCCAGCAGTTCACTAGCGGGGGGGAATCCTCCGCAGTATTTT
.	TRBV10-3	TRBJ2-6	.	CAISESGGAHWANVLTF	TGTGCCATCAGTGAGTCTGGGGGCGCCCATTGGGCCAACGTCCTGACTTTC
.	TRBV4-3	TRBJ2-5	.	CASKRGAAEETQYF	TGCGCCAGCAAACGGGGGGCGGCGGAAGAGACCCAGTACTTC
TRBD1	TRBV19	TRBJ2-2	.	CAGSGTGTTGELFF	TGTGCCGGCTCCGGGACAGGGACCACCGGGGAGCTGTTTTTT
.	TRBV4-2	TRBJ1-2	.	CASSLQGSGGYTF	TGTGCCAGCAGCCTACAGGGTTCTGGTGGCTACACCTTC
TRBD1	TRBV7-2	TRBJ2-2	.	CASRTGGNAGELFF	TGTGCCAGCAGGACAGGGGGTAATGCCGGGGAGCTGTTTTTT
TRBD1	TRBV5-1	TRBJ2-3	.	CASSSTHRGASTDTQYF	TGCGCCAGCAGCTCCACTCACAGGGGGGCTAGCACAGATACGCAGTATTTT
TRBD1	TRBV19	TRBJ2-6	.	CASSRQGAFSGANVLTF	TGTGCCAGTAGTCGACAGGGGGCCTTTTCTGGGGCCAACGTCCTGACTTTC
TRBD2	TRBV16	TRBJ2-1	.	CASSQLAGGNNEQFF	TGTGCCAGCAGCCAACTAGCGGGGGGTAACAATGAGCAGTTCTTC
.	TRBV6-5	TRBJ2-1	.	CASIEWTEYNEQFF	TGTGCCAGCATAGAGTGGACAGAATACAATGAGCAGTTCTTC
TRBD1	TRBV5-1	TRBJ1-1	.	CASSANQRTGRLTNTEAFF	TGCGCCAGCAGCGCCAATCAACGGACAGGGCGTTTAACGAACACTGAAGCTTTCTTT
.	TRBV2	TRBJ1-2	.	CASSEGTNYGYTF	TGTGCCAGCAGTGAAGGGACAAACTATGGCTACACCTTC
TRBD1	TRBV29-1	TRBJ2-6	.	CSVAGTGTDGANVLTF	TGCAGCGTTGCGGGGACAGGGACCGACGGGGCCAACGTCCTGACTTTC
.	TRBV18	TRBJ2-3	.	CASSPPGGTDTQYF	TGTGCCAGCTCACCACCAGGGGGCACAGATACGCAGTATTTT
.	TRBV5-4	TRBJ2-5	once	CASRPVFQETQYF	TGTGCCAGCAGACCGGTCTTTCAAGAGACCCAGTACTTC
TRBD2	TRBV5-1	TRBJ2-5	once	CASSSDGTSGGVQETQYF	TGCGCCAGCAGTTCTGACGGGACTAGCGGGGGGGTCCAAGAGACCCAGTACTTC
.	TRBV10-2	TRBJ1-5	.	CASSEMAVSNQPQHF	TGCGCCAGCAGTGAGATGGCGGTTAGCAATCAGCCCCAGCATTTT
.	TRBV28	TRBJ1-1	.	CASSLYPGNTEAFF	TGTGCCAGCAGTTTATATCCGGGGAACACTGAAGCTTTCTTT
.	TRBV6-2/TRBV6-3	TRBJ1-1	.	CASSPLSDNTEAFF	TGTGCCAGCAGTCCCCTAAGTGATAACACTGAAGCTTTCTTT
.	TRBV6-5	TRBJ1-4	.	CASRTQDATNEKLFF	TGTGCCAGCAGGACACAGGACGCAACTAATGAAAAACTGTTTTTT
.	TRBV11-2	TRBJ1-2	.	CASSSSPDYNYGGYTF	TGTGCCAGCAGCTCAAGTCCGGATTATAACTATGGAGGCTACACCTTC
TRBD2	TRBV10-1	TRBJ2-5	.	CASSGSGGSQETQYF	TGCGCCAGCAGTGGAAGCGGGGGGTCCCAAGAGACCCAGTACTTC
TRBD1	TRBV5-8	TRBJ1-4	.	CASSRQGEPTNEKLFF	TGTGCCAGCAGCCGACAGGGGGAGCCAACTAATGAAAAACTGTTTTTT